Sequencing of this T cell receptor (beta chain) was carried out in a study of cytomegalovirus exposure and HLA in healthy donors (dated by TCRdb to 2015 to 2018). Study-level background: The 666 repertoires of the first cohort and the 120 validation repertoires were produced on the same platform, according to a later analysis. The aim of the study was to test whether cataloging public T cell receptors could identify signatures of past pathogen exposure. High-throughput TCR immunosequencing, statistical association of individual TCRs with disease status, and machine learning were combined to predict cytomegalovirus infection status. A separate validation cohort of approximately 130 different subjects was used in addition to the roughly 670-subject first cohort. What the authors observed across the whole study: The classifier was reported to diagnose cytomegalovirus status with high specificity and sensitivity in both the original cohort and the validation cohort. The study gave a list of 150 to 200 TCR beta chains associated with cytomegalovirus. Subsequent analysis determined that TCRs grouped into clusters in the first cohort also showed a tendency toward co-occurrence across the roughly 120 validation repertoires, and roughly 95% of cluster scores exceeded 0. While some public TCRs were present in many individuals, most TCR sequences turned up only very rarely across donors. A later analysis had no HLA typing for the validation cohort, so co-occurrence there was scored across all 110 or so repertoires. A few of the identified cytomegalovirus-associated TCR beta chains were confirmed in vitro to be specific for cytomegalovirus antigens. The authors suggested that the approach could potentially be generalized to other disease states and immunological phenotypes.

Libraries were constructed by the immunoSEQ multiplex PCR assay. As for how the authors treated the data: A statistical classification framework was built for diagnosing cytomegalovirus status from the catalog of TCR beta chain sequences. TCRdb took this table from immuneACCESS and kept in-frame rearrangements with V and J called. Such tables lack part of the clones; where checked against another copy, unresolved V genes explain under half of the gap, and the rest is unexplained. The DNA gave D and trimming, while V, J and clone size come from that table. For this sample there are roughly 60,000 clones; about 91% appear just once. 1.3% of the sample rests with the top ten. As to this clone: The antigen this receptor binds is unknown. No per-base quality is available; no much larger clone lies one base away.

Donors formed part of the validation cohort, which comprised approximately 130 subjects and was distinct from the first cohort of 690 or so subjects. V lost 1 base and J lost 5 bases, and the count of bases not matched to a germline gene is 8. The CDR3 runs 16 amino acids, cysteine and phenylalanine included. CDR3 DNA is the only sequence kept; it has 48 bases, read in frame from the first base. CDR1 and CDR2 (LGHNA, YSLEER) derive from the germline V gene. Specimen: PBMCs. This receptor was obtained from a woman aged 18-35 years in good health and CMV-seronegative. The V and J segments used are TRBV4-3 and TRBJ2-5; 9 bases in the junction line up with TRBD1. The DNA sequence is TGCGCCAGCAGCCAAGGAGACAGGGGGAATTTGGAGACCCAGTACTTC. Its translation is CASSQGDRGNLETQYF.